What follows is one TCR beta chain and its context. Sequencing was performed with immunoSEQ multiplex PCR; in TCRdb, only in-frame clones are kept and a portion is missing. This sample has about 74,000 clones; approximately 95% occur once, and the top ten carry 0.25%. This specimen belongs to a study of technical replicates of blood from several donors. Germline trimming cut 11 bases from V and 7 bases from J; bases unmatched to any gene: 14. The germline CDR1 and CDR2 sequences are SNHLY and FYNNEI. The CDR3 spans 14 residues. This TCR was sampled from a human donor in good health. The sequenced sample consisted of T cells isolated from PBMCs. J is TRBJ1-2 and V is TRBV2; TRBD1 matches 9 bases. The CDR3 region has the DNA TGTGCCGGTCGCCCATGGGGACAGGGAGGTGGCTACACCTTC. As protein: CAGRPWGQGGGYTF.